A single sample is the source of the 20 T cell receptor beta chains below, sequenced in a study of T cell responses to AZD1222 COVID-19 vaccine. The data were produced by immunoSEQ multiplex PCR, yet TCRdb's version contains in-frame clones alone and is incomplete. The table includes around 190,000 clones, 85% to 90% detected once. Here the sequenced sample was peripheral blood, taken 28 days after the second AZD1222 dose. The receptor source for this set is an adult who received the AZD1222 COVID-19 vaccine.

This CDR3 is CASSLGDEKLFF. The CDR3 DNA reads TGTGCCAGCAGCTTAGGAGATGAAAAACTGTTTTTT. The V and J genes are TRBV7-9 and TRBJ1-4; D ambiguous. The CDR3 length is 12 residues. V gave up 1 base and J gave up 6 bases, with 3 bases separating them. Germline V lookup: CDR1 SEHNR, CDR2 FQNEAQ (reference sequence).

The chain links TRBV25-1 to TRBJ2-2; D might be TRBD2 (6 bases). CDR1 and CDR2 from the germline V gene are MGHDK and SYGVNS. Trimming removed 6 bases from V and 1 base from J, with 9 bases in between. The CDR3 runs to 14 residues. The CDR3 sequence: CASRREENTGELFF. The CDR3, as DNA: TGTGCCAGCAGGAGGGAGGAGAACACCGGGGAGCTGTTTTTT.

CDR3 in amino acids: CSASGFSHKTQYF. CDR3 in DNA: TGCAGTGCTAGTGGGTTTTCCCATAAGACCCAGTACTTC. The rearrangement uses TRBV20-1 and TRBJ2-5; D unresolved. The CDR3 has 13 amino acids. The V gene's germline CDR1 is DFQATT and CDR2 SNEGSKA (reference sequence). V was shortened by 3 bases and J by 6 bases, with 14 bases between the two germline ends.

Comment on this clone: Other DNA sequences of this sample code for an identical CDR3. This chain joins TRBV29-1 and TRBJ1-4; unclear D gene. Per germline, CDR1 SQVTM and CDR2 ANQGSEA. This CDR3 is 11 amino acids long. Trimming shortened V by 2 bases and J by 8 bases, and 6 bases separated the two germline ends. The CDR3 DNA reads TGCAGCGTTGAACAAGGCGAAAAACTGTTTTTT. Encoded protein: CSVEQGEKLFF.

CDR3 bases: TGTGCCAGCAGCTTGGGACAAAACAATGGCTACACCTTC. It specifies CASSLGQNNGYTF. The genes are TRBV5-4 and TRBJ1-2; D unclear. V shed 0 bases and J shed 6 bases, with 9 bases lying between them. The CDR3 totals 13 residues. Germline values: CDR1 SGHNT, CDR2 YYREEE (reference sequence).

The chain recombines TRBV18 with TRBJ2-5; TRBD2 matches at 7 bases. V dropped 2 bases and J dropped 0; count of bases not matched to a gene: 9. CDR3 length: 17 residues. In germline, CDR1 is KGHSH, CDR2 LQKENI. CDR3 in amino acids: CASSPFRLGLYQETQYF. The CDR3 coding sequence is TGTGCCAGCTCACCATTTAGGCTGGGACTATACCAAGAGACCCAGTACTTC.

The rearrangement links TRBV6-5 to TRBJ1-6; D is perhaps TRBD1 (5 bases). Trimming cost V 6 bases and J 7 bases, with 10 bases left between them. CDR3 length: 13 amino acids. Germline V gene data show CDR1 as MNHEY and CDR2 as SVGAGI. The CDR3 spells CASSRVENSPLHF. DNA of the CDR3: TGTGCCAGCAGCAGGGTAGAGAATTCACCCCTCCACTTT.

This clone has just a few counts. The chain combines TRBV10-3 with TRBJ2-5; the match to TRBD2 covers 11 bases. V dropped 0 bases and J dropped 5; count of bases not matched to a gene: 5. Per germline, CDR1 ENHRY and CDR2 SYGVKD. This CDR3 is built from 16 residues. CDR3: CAISESSSGGIETQYF. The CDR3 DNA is TGTGCCATCAGTGAGTCGTCTAGCGGGGGGATCGAGACCCAGTACTTC.

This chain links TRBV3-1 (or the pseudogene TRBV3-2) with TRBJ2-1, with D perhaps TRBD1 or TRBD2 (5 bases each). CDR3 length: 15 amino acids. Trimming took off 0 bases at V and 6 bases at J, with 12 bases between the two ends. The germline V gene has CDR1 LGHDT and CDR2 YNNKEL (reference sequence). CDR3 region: CASSQDRGRFNEQFF. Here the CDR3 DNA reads TGTGCCAGCAGCCAAGATCGGGGCAGGTTCAATGAGCAGTTCTTC.

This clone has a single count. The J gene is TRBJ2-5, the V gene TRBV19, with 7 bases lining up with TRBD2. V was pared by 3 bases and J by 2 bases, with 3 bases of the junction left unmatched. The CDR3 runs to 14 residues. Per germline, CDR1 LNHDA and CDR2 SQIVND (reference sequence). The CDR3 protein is CASSMQGLQETQYF. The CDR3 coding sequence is TGTGCCAGTAGTATGCAGGGACTACAAGAGACCCAGTACTTC.

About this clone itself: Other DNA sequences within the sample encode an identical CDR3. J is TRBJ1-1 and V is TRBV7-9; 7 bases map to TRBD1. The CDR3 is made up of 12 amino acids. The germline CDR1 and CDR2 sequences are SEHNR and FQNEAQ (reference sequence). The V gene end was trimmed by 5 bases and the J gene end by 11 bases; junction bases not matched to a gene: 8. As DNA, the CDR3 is TGTGCCAGCAGCCAAACAGGGGTCGAGGCTTTCTTT. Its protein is CASSQTGVEAFF.

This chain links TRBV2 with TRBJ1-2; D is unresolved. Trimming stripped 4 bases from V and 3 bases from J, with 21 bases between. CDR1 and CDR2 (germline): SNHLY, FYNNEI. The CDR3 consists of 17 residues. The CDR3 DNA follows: TGTGCCAGCAGTGTAGGAGGGAAAAATTTCTGGGACTATGGCTACACCTTC. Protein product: CASSVGGKNFWDYGYTF.

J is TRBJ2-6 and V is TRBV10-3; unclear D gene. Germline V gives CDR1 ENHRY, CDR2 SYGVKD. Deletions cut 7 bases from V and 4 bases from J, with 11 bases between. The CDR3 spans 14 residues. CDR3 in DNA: TGTGCCATCAATGACCCTTCCGGGGCCAACGTCCTGACTTTC. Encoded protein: CAINDPSGANVLTF.

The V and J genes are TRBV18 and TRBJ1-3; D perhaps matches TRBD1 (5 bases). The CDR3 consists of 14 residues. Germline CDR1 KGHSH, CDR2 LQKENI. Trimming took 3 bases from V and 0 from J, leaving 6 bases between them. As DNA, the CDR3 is TGTGCCAGCTCACCGACAGTCTCTGGAAACACCATATATTTT. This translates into CASSPTVSGNTIYF.

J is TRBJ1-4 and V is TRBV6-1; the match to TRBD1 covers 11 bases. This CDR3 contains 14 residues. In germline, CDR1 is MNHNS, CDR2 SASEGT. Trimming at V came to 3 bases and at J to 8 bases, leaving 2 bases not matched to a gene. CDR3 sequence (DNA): TGTGCCAGCAGTGAGGGGACAGGGGGGGAAAAACTGTTTTTT. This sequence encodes CASSEGTGGEKLFF.

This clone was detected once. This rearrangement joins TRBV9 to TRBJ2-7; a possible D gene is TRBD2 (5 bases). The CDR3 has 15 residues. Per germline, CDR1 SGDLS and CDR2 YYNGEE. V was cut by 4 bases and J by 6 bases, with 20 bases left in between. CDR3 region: CASSPQPSLALEQYF. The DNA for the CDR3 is TGTGCCAGCAGCCCCCAACCATCTCTAGCTCTCGAGCAGTACTTC.

DNA of the CDR3: TGTGCCAGCAGTGAAATGCCAGGGAAAAATGAAAAACTGTTTTTT. It codes for CASSEMPGKNEKLFF. This chain uses TRBV6-1 with TRBJ1-4, with a tentative D call TRBD1 (5 bases). Germline-derived CDR1 and CDR2 are MNHNS and SASEGT. V was pared by 2 bases and J by 5 bases, with 12 bases between. The CDR3 has 15 amino acids.

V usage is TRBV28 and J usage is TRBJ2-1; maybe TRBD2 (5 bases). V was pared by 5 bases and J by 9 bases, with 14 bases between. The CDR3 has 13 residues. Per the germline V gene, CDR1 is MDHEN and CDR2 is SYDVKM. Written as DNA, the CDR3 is TGTGCCAGCAGTCCCTCACTAGTCTTTGAGCAGTTCTTC. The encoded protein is CASSPSLVFEQFF.

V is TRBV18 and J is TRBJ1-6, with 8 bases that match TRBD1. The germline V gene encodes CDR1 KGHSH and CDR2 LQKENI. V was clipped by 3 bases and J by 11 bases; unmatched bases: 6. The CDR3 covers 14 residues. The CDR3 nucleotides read TGTGCCAGCTCACCCACAGGGGGAGTAACACCCCTCCACTTT. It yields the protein CASSPTGGVTPLHF. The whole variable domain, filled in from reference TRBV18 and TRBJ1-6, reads NAGVMQNPRHLVRRRGQEARLRCSPMKGHSHVYWYRQLPEEGLKFMVYLQKENIIDESGMPKERFSAEFPKEGPSILRIQQVVRGDSAAYFCASSPTGGVTPLHFGNGTRLTVT.

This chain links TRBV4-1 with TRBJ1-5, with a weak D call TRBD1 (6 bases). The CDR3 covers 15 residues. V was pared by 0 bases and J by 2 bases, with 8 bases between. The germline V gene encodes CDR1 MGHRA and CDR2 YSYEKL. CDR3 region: CASSQEEGGNQPQHF. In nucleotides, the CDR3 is TGCGCCAGCAGCCAAGAGGAGGGGGGCAATCAGCCCCAGCATTTT.